Listed here are 8 T cell receptor beta chains from one sample, sequenced in a study of T cells in localized non-small cell lung cancer. Sequencing used immunoSEQ multiplex PCR; TCRdb keeps in-frame clones, though not all of them. The sample records approximately 46,000 clones, 81% being singletons. The sequencing used peripheral blood mononuclear cells, collected before any cancer treatment. The receptor source for this set is a man aged 35-75 years with stage III lung adenocarcinoma.

The genes are TRBV6-6 and TRBJ2-1, with 7 bases that match TRBD2. Germline V gene sequence: CDR1 MNHNY, CDR2 SVGAGI (reference sequence). J was trimmed by 0 bases and V by 4 bases; bases with no gene match: 3. This CDR3 has 15 residues. CDR3 sequence reads: CASSLGLPSYNEQFF. The CDR3, as DNA: TGTGCCAGCAGTTTGGGACTACCCTCCTACAATGAGCAGTTCTTC.

This chain uses TRBV30 with TRBJ2-7; D is perhaps TRBD2 (6 bases). V lost 8 bases and J 4 bases, leaving 18 bases between the germline ends. Germline V gives CDR1 GTSNPN, CDR2 SVGIG (reference sequence). The CDR3 has 13 residues. CDR3 sequence: CAMTDGGGYEQYF. The CDR3 DNA is TGTGCCATGACGGACGGTGGGGGGTACGAGCAGTACTTC.

The CDR3 protein is CASSQESRLEETQYF. The CDR3 DNA follows: TGTGCCAGCAGCCAAGAGTCGCGGCTGGAAGAGACCCAGTACTTC. This chain joins TRBV4-2 and TRBJ2-5; D remains unclear. There are 15 residues in the CDR3. The germline V gene encodes CDR1 LGHNA and CDR2 YNFKEQ. V lost 0 bases and J 3 bases, leaving 11 bases between the germline ends.

The chain links TRBV5-6 to TRBJ2-3; D is unresolved. This CDR3 is 12 amino acids long. Trimming shortened V by 2 bases and J by 0 bases, and 1 base separated the two germline ends. In germline, CDR1 is SGHDT, CDR2 YYEEEE. This chain's CDR3 is CASSFSTDTQYF. Written as DNA, the CDR3 is TGTGCCAGCAGCTTTAGCACAGATACGCAGTATTTT. Full variable domain (outside the CDR3, taken from reference TRBV5-6 and TRBJ2-3): DAGVTQSPTHLIKTRGQQVTLRCSPKSGHDTVSWYQQALGQGPQFIFQYYEEEERQRGNFPDRFSGHQFPNYSSELNVNALLLGDSALYLCASSFSTDTQYFGPGTRLTVL.

The chain carries TRBV27 and TRBJ1-2; TRBD1 agrees at 7 bases. CDR1 is MNHEY, CDR2 SMNVEV, per germline (reference sequence). With V trimmed by 6 bases and J by 7 bases, 2 bases remained unmatched. CDR3 length: 11 residues. The CDR3 reads CASSPGGGYTF. CDR3 coding DNA: TGTGCCAGCAGCCCAGGGGGTGGCTACACCTTC.

In DNA, the CDR3 is TGTGCCAGCAAAGAGGCCTGGGGCTACGAGCAGTACTTC. Its translation is CASKEAWGYEQYF. The V call is TRBV2, the J call TRBJ2-7; D gene uncertain. Germline V gene sequence: CDR1 SNHLY, CDR2 FYNNEI. This CDR3 is 13 amino acids long. The germline V and J ends were trimmed by 7 bases and 3 bases, with 13 bases remaining between them.

The J gene is TRBJ1-2, the V gene TRBV27; 10 positions agree with TRBD1. The V gene's germline CDR1 is MNHEY and CDR2 SMNVEV (reference sequence). After removal of 5 bases from V and 4 bases from J, the junction contained 10 bases not matched to a gene. CDR3 length: 16 residues. CDR3 coding DNA: TGTGCCAGCAGTCCACGACAGGGGGCGAGAAGCTATGGCTACACCTTC. Translation: CASSPRQGARSYGYTF.

This rearrangement joins TRBV28 to TRBJ2-1; D may be TRBD1 (6 bases). This CDR3 has 13 residues. Trimming took off 4 bases at V and 10 bases at J, with 14 bases between the two ends. Germline lookup yields CDR1 MDHEN and CDR2 SYDVKM. In DNA form, the CDR3 reads TGTGCCAGCAGTTCCCCTGGGGACATGGAGCAGTTCTTC. Translating it yields CASSSPGDMEQFF.